This T cell receptor beta chain was obtained from a study of T-cell memory formation after mild COVID-19. Study-level information: Largely donor-specific TCR clusters were found.

Comment on this clonotype: The antigen remains undetermined.

The CDR3 is 15 amino acids. Germline V gene data show CDR1 as SEHNR and CDR2 as FQNEAQ (reference sequence). V lost 1 base to trimming and J lost 4 bases, with 8 bases between them. The TCR alpha and TCR beta cDNA libraries, bearing sample barcodes and UMIs, were generated by 5'RACE using constant-segment primers. TCRdb recomputed calls from the 5' RACE reads with MiXCR, one row per CDR3 protein. This sample has 300,000 to 400,000 distinct CDR3 sequences, with roughly 21% found just once. Study-wide results and limits: Later expanders leaned toward CD4+, whereas clones contracting from day 15 to 85 were balanced CD4/CD8. Mainly CM and EM harbored the contracting CD4+ clones; mainly EMRA harbored the CD8+ ones.

The source is an adult woman who had mild COVID-19 (a few samples of this study predate the infection). Cell type and time point are not known. The sequencing input was PBMCs or a T cell subset sorted from them (not recorded which). V usage is TRBV7-9 and J usage is TRBJ1-6, with D maybe TRBD1 (5 bases). The CDR3 nucleotides read TGTGCCAGCAGCTTAGTGGGGGGGTATAATTCACCCCTCCACTTT. The encoded protein is CASSLVGGYNSPLHF.